This TCR beta chain was identified in a study of Ad26.COV2.S vaccination and SARS-CoV-2 variants. On the study more broadly: Each vaccinee took Ad26.COV2.S intramuscularly, once or twice 56 days apart.

About this clone itself: Its antigen is unknown.

Points from the study as a whole: Marked by substantial breadth, spike-specific CD8+ and CD4+ T cell responses were reportedly seen after vaccination.

Sequencing used immunoSEQ multiplex PCR; TCRdb keeps in-frame clones, though not all of them. The profile shows 450,000 to 550,000 clones, roughly 89% of them singletons. Regarding treatment: about 20 received Ad26.COV2.S at low or high dose, single or two shots; several received placebo; per-sample allocation not given. Specimens were obtained on day 63 following the first vaccine or placebo injection. The CDR3 covers 15 residues. Germline V gives CDR1 SGHRS, CDR2 YFSETQ. Trimming shortened V by 4 bases and J by 2 bases, and 14 bases separated the two germline ends. The V gene is TRBV5-1, the J gene TRBJ2-3; D is ambiguous. The sample was peripheral blood, taken in a trial of Ad26.COV2.S vaccine versus placebo. The receptor comes from a person between 18 and 65 years old who received the Ad26.COV2.S COVID-19 vaccine or a placebo. CDR3: CASSIGIGDTDTQYF. In DNA form, the CDR3 reads TGCGCCAGCAGCATTGGTATAGGAGACACAGATACGCAGTATTTT.